These T cell receptor beta chains were read from a single sample in a study of early T cells in non-severe SARS-CoV-2 infection. TCRdb called the 5' RACE reads again in MiXCR, with one record for every CDR3 protein. The data contain 90,000 to 130,000 distinct CDR3 sequences, about 12% of them singletons. Sequenced material: whole blood. Receptors were obtained from an adult who was a healthcare worker with PCR-confirmed SARS-CoV-2 infection or an uninfected control (not recorded which). Both conserved end residues are part of each CDR3. A D gene is named only where the DNA matches it firmly. Part of the rows lack a size; the others show once, few, many or a class for expanded clones.

j_call clone_size v_call d_call cdr3_nt cdr3_aa
TRBJ2-7 many TRBV29-1 NA TGCAGCGTTGAAGGCTCCCGGGAGAACTACGAGCAGTACTTC CSVEGSRENYEQYF
TRBJ2-2 many TRBV3-1 NA TGTGCCAGCAGCCAAGTTGGCACCGGGGAGCTGTTTTTT CASSQVGTGELFF
TRBJ2-1 many TRBV7-9 TRBD2 TGTGCCAGCAGCTTCGCTAGCGGGGGAGCTTACAATGAGCAGTTCTTC CASSFASGGAYNEQFF
TRBJ2-2 few TRBV30 NA TGTGCCTGGACTAGGGGACAAAACACCGGGGAGCTGTTTTTT CAWTRGQNTGELFF
TRBJ1-5 NA TRBV5-6 TRBD1 TGTGCCAGCAGCACGTGGGACAGGGAAGGTCAGCCCCAGCATTTT CASSTWDREGQPQHF
TRBJ2-3 few TRBV10-3 NA TGTGCCATCACCAGAGCCTTAGATGGGGATACGCAGTATTTT CAITRALDGDTQYF
TRBJ2-1 many TRBV6-1 TRBD2 TGTGCCAGCAGTGCTAACCGACTAGCCACTGACGGGAACAATGAGCAGTTCTTC CASSANRLATDGNNEQFF
TRBJ1-5 NA TRBV2 NA TGTGCCAGCAGGCAGGGGCGGAATAGCAATCAGCCCCAGCATTTT CASRQGRNSNQPQHF
TRBJ1-4 many TRBV7-9 NA TGTGCCAGCAGCTTAGCTATCAGGGAAAAACTGTTTTTT CASSLAIREKLFF
TRBJ1-2 many TRBV2 NA TGTGCCAGCAGTGATAACCCGAACAGGGACATTTATGGCTACACCTTC CASSDNPNRDIYGYTF
TRBJ2-7 many TRBV11-2 NA TGTGCCAGCAGCTTAGATCTCCCGGGGGCCGGCGAGCAGTACTTC CASSLDLPGAGEQYF
TRBJ2-5 NA TRBV29-1 NA TGCAGCGCTGGAGGTCAGAGTAGGCAAGAGACCCAGTACTTC CSAGGQSRQETQYF
TRBJ2-7 NA TRBV30 NA TGTGCCTGGAGCAGGGATCTCAGAACCTACGAGCAGTACTTC CAWSRDLRTYEQYF
TRBJ2-7 few TRBV7-9 TRBD1 TGTGCCAGCAGCTTGGGACAGGGGTTTTACGAGCAGTACTTC CASSLGQGFYEQYF
TRBJ1-6 many TRBV6-2/TRBV6-3 NA TGTGCCAGCAGTCAGGAGGAGCGTAATTCACCCCTCCACTTT CASSQEERNSPLHF
TRBJ2-7 few TRBV7-8 TRBD2 TGTGCCAGCAGCGTCCGGGACTATCCTTGGGAGCAGTACTTC CASSVRDYPWEQYF
TRBJ2-3 few TRBV29-1 TRBD1 TGCAGCGGGACCTTACAGGGGGGAGGTACGCAGTATTTT CSGTLQGGGTQYF
TRBJ2-5 NA TRBV18 TRBD2 TGTGCCAGCTCACCCAGACTAGCGGGAGAAGAGACCCAGTACTTC CASSPRLAGEETQYF
TRBJ1-4 NA TRBV28 TRBD1 TGTGCCAGCAGGGCCGAGGGACAGCTTTTTAATGAAAAACTGTTTTTT CASRAEGQLFNEKLFF
TRBJ1-1 many TRBV27 TRBD1 TGTGCCAGCGGAGACAGGGGTCGGGACACTGAAGCTTTCTTT CASGDRGRDTEAFF